The entry that follows covers one T cell receptor beta chain sequence. Its antigen is unknown. The ViraFEST assay expanded antigen-specific CD4+ T cells with viral peptide pools before sequencing. Culture proceeded for 9 to 11 days, and CD4+ T cells were then isolated. Vaccinated recipients, who were negative for nucleocapsid antibodies, had no history of SARS-CoV-2 infection. This entry belongs to a study of vaccination effects on CD4 cells after COVID-19. Between the trimmed V and J ends, which lost 2 bases and 0 bases, there was a span of 11 bases. Germline assignment: CDR1 KGHSH and CDR2 LQKENI. The CDR3 consists of 16 residues. Produced via immunoSEQ multiplex PCR; TCRdb's table is partial and in-frame only. The table has 55,000 to 75,000 clones, approximately 72% seen once.

The TCR originated in a human donor who received a COVID-19 vaccine. This specimen consisted of CD4+ T cells from PBMCs cultured with HCoV-OC43 spike peptides, obtained before COVID-19 vaccination. Subset specified: HCoV-OC43 spike overlapping peptide pool stimulation. The chain joins TRBV18 to TRBJ1-5; no clear D gene. The CDR3 loop is CASSPTEGFSNQPQHF. In DNA form, the CDR3 reads TGTGCCAGCTCACCAACAGAAGGGTTTAGCAATCAGCCCCAGCATTTT.